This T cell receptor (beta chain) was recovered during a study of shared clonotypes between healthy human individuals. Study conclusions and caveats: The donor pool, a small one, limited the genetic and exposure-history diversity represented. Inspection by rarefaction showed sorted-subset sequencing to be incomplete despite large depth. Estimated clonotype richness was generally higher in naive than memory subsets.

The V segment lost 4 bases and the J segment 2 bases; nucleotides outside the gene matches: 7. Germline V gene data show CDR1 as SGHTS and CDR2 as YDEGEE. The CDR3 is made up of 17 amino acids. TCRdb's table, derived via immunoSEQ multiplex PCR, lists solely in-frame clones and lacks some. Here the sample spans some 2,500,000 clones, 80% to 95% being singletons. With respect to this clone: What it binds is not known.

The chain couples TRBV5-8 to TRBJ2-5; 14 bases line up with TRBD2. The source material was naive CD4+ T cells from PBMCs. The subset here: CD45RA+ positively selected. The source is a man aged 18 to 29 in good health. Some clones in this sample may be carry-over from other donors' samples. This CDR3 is CASSVGLAGGRQETQYF. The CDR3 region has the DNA TGTGCCAGCAGCGTCGGACTAGCGGGAGGAAGGCAAGAGACCCAGTACTTC.